Following are 26 T cell receptor beta chains from one sample sequenced in a study of cytomegalovirus exposure and HLA in healthy donors. Primers included in the PCR were 60 Vbeta and 13 Jbeta primers. Assay: immunoSEQ multiplex PCR; the TCRdb copy retains only in-frame clones and omits some. The sample records 140,000 to 150,000 clones, roughly 78% being singletons. The sequenced sample was PBMCs. All receptors derive from a man in his forties or fifties in good health and CMV-seropositive.

This clone was observed a single time. The chain carries TRBV27 and TRBJ2-1; 7 positions agree with TRBD2. CDR1 is MNHEY and CDR2 is SMNVEV in the germline V gene (reference sequence). This CDR3 comprises 16 residues. J lost 4 bases, V lost 2 bases, and 8 bases had no gene match. CDR3 region: CASSLGLELAYNEQFF. CDR3 nucleotides: TGTGCCAGCAGTTTAGGGCTAGAACTAGCGTACAATGAGCAGTTCTTC.

The chain employs TRBV6-6 and TRBJ1-5, with TRBD1 matching over 8 bases. The CDR3 loop spans 16 amino acids. CDR1 is MNHNY, CDR2 SVGAGI, per germline (reference sequence). Trimming at V came to 5 bases and at J to 2 bases, leaving 8 bases not matched to a gene. The CDR3: CASSARQGPRNQPQHF. CDR3 DNA sequence: TGTGCCAGCAGTGCTCGACAGGGGCCACGCAATCAGCCCCAGCATTTT.

The chain recombines TRBV5-6 with TRBJ1-3; 7 bases fit TRBD1. Germline V CDR1 and CDR2: SGHDT, YYEEEE. Trimming cost V 2 bases and J 0 bases; bases outside gene matches: 2. The CDR3 consists of 15 residues. CDR3 sequence: CASSFQGDSGNTIYF. DNA of the CDR3: TGTGCCAGCAGCTTTCAGGGGGACTCTGGAAACACCATATATTTT.

V usage is TRBV4-2 and J usage is TRBJ2-7, with D perhaps matching TRBD1 (6 bases). V was clipped by 8 bases and J by 5 bases, with 16 bases between them. This CDR3 contains 13 residues. CDR1 LGHNA and CDR2 YNFKEQ come from the germline V gene. CDR3 nucleotide sequence: TGTGCCAGCGCCCGGGACATGGGGGACGAGCAGTACTTC. Its protein product is CASARDMGDEQYF.

This clone was detected a few times. This chain connects TRBV29-1 to TRBJ2-1, with D uncertain. This CDR3 has 10 amino acids. The germline gives CDR1 SQVTM, CDR2 ANQGSEA. V was cut by 3 bases and J by 6 bases, with 3 bases left in between. The CDR3 region has the DNA TGCAGCGTTGACGGCAATGAGCAGTTCTTC. Its protein is CSVDGNEQFF.

As to this clone: Its ends do not fully match the called genes, so a read error is possible. The rearrangement links TRBV18 to TRBJ2-7; TRBD1 matches at 11 bases. The V gene's germline CDR1 is KGHSH and CDR2 LQKENI. This CDR3 is 16 amino acids long. Here the CDR3 DNA reads TGTGCCAGCTCCCCACCGGGACAGGGGGATTCGGGAGAGCAGTACTTC. The encoded protein is CASSPPGQGDSGEQYF.

This chain uses TRBV4-2 with TRBJ2-3; D possibly corresponds to TRBD2 (5 bases). Trimming removed 4 bases at V and 6 bases at J, with 20 bases between. Germline V lookup: CDR1 LGHNA, CDR2 YNFKEQ. The CDR3 consists of 16 residues. This CDR3 reads CASSPNVMGRRDTQYF. In DNA, the CDR3 is TGTGCCAGCAGCCCAAATGTGATGGGGAGAAGGGATACGCAGTATTTT.

This clone was counted at least ten times. The CDR3 reads CASSFRAATPSTEAFF. DNA for the CDR3: TGTGCCAGCAGTTTTCGAGCCGCTACTCCGTCCACTGAAGCTTTCTTT. The chain combines TRBV27 with TRBJ1-1; D ambiguous. Trimming pared 3 bases from V and 4 bases from J, leaving 18 bases between. Germline V lookup: CDR1 MNHEY, CDR2 SMNVEV (reference sequence). The CDR3 is made up of 16 amino acids.

The chain is built from TRBV19 and TRBJ2-5; 7 bases match TRBD1. This CDR3 spans 14 amino acids. The V and J ends lost 5 bases and 3 bases, in that order; junction bases with no gene match: 6. From germline, CDR1 is LNHDA and CDR2 SQIVND (reference sequence). The CDR3 protein is CASSWAGGEETQYF. CDR3 in DNA: TGTGCCAGTAGTTGGGCAGGGGGAGAAGAGACCCAGTACTTC.

The chain recombines TRBV12-1 with TRBJ2-7; TRBD2, as called in the table, went unchecked against the DNA. TRBV12-1 is a known pseudogene. The CDR3 is 15 amino acids. CDR3 DNA: TGTGCCAGCAGCGCGGGACTACCCCAGAACTACGAGCAGTACTTC. It codes for CASSAGLPQNYEQYF.

This clone occurred a few times. The V gene is TRBV7-2, the J gene TRBJ2-2, with D possibly matching TRBD2 (7 bases). The CDR3 length is 15 residues. Germline V gene lookup returns CDR1 SGHTA and CDR2 FQGNSA. V lost 1 base to trimming and J lost 6 bases, with 12 bases between them. CDR3 bases: TGTGCCAGCAGCTTAGAGGTGGGGGGGCCCGGGGAGCTGTTTTTT. As protein: CASSLEVGGPGELFF.

V usage is TRBV5-1 and J usage is TRBJ2-3; D remains ambiguous. The V gene lost 4 bases and the J gene lost 1 base, with 16 bases spanning the gap. There are 16 residues in the CDR3. Germline lookup yields CDR1 SGHRS and CDR2 YFSETQ. This CDR3 is CASSRSLGARTDTQYF. CDR3 coding DNA: TGCGCCAGCAGCCGTTCCTTGGGCGCCCGCACAGATACGCAGTATTTT.

The genes are TRBV7-6 and TRBJ2-7; 7 bases are a match to TRBD2. This CDR3 region has 15 residues. Per germline, CDR1 SGHVS and CDR2 FNYEAQ. With V trimmed by 1 base and J by 4 bases, 7 bases remained unmatched. The CDR3 is CASSLESSGVYEQYF. In DNA, the CDR3 is TGTGCCAGCAGCTTAGAATCCAGCGGGGTATACGAGCAGTACTTC.

The chain uses TRBV4-1 and TRBJ1-1; a weak D match, TRBD1 (5 bases). The germline V and J ends were trimmed by 3 bases and 3 bases, with 11 bases remaining between them. The CDR3 is made up of 14 amino acids. Germline V gene data show CDR1 as MGHRA and CDR2 as YSYEKL. CDR3 bases: TGCGCCAGCAGCCACAGGGTATCGGACACTGAAGCTTTCTTT. Protein: CASSHRVSDTEAFF.

This rearrangement joins TRBV2 to TRBJ2-3; TRBD2 aligns across 7 bases. Per the germline V gene, CDR1 is SNHLY and CDR2 is FYNNEI. With V trimmed by 2 bases and J by 4 bases, 15 bases remained unmatched. This CDR3 is 18 amino acids long. The CDR3 spells CASSEHPLTSAGPDTQYF. Written as DNA, the CDR3 is TGTGCCAGCAGTGAACACCCCCTAACTAGCGCCGGTCCAGATACGCAGTATTTT.

The V call is TRBV7-9, the J call TRBJ2-5; D is uncertain. The V and J ends lost 7 bases and 4 bases respectively, with 16 bases between them. Germline V gives CDR1 SEHNR, CDR2 FQNEAQ (reference sequence). The length of the CDR3 is 14 residues. Here the CDR3 reads CASKAPGPLETQYF. Written as DNA, the CDR3 is TGTGCCAGCAAGGCCCCTGGGCCGCTAGAGACCCAGTACTTC.

This chain links TRBV2 with TRBJ2-1, with D perhaps TRBD2 (7 bases). Germline values: CDR1 SNHLY, CDR2 FYNNEI. The CDR3 has 14 amino acids. With 11 bases removed from V and 6 bases from J, the gap between germline ends came to 20 bases. The CDR3 spells CAATGGGGVNEQFF. For the CDR3, the DNA is TGTGCCGCGACCGGGGGAGGGGGGGTCAATGAGCAGTTCTTC.

The V and J genes are TRBV7-9 and TRBJ2-3; D is unresolved. The length of the CDR3 is 15 residues. Trimming took 1 base from V and 2 from J, leaving 10 bases between them. CDR1 is SEHNR, CDR2 FQNEAQ, per germline (reference sequence). Here the CDR3 reads CASSLVLDTTDTQYF. The CDR3 DNA is TGTGCCAGCAGCTTAGTCCTAGATACCACAGATACGCAGTATTTT. The whole variable domain, remainder taken from reference TRBV7-9 and TRBJ2-3, is DTGVSQNPRHKITKRGQNVTFRCDPISEHNRLYWYRQTLGQGPEFLTYFQNEAQLEKSRLLSDRFSAERPKGSFSTLEIQRTEQGDSAMYLCASSLVLDTTDTQYFGPGTRLTVL.

The gene calls are TRBV28 and TRBJ2-5; 8 nucleotides agree with TRBD2. The J call is doubtful: the DNA matches TRBJ2-7 better. CDR3 length equals 19 residues. The germline CDR1 and CDR2 sequences are MDHEN and SYDVKM. The CDR3 region has the DNA TGTGCCAGCAGTTTACAGATATGGGGCGGGAGGACGCCCTCTTACGAGCAGTACTTC. Its protein is CASSLQIWGGRTPSYEQYF.

This clone has just a few counts. The V call is TRBV27, the J call TRBJ2-1; 10 bases agree with TRBD2. The CDR3 spans 14 residues. Trimming cost V 6 bases and J 9 bases; bases outside gene matches: 8. CDR1 is MNHEY, CDR2 SMNVEV, per germline (reference sequence). The CDR3 sequence: CASRGAGGVGEQFF. Written as DNA, the CDR3 is TGTGCCAGCAGAGGAGCGGGAGGGGTGGGTGAGCAGTTCTTC.

This chain uses TRBV7-9 with TRBJ2-1, with TRBD1 matching 9 bases. The V and J ends lost 5 bases and 3 bases, in that order; junction bases with no gene match: 8. This CDR3 region has 16 residues. CDR1 is SEHNR, CDR2 FQNEAQ, per germline (reference sequence). In DNA, the CDR3 is TGTGCCAGCAGCGCATTACAGGGGGCGTTCTACAATGAGCAGTTCTTC. Translated, it gives CASSALQGAFYNEQFF.

This chain links TRBV2 with TRBJ2-2; possibly TRBD2 for D (5 bases). Germline values: CDR1 SNHLY, CDR2 FYNNEI. V dropped 8 bases and J dropped 2 bases, with 12 bases sitting between them. CDR3 length: 14 amino acids. The CDR3: CASGQEANTGELFF. For the CDR3, the DNA is TGTGCCAGCGGGCAGGAGGCAAACACCGGGGAGCTGTTTTTT.

The chain links TRBV5-4 to TRBJ1-2; a possible D gene is TRBD1 (6 bases). The CDR3 contains 13 residues. V lost 0 bases to trimming and J lost 4 bases, with 7 bases between them. CDR1 is SGHNT, CDR2 YYREEE, per germline (reference sequence). The CDR3 reads CASSLDRVYGYTF. Here the CDR3 DNA reads TGTGCCAGCAGCTTGGACAGGGTCTATGGCTACACCTTC.

This CDR3 reads CASSLEAGWTGELFF. CDR3 in DNA: TGTGCCAGCAGCTTGGAGGCGGGGTGGACCGGGGAGCTGTTTTTT. The chain combines TRBV5-4 with TRBJ2-2; D possibly corresponds to TRBD2 (6 bases). CDR3 length: 15 amino acids. Germline values: CDR1 SGHNT, CDR2 YYREEE (reference sequence). The germline V and J ends were trimmed by 0 bases and 5 bases, with 11 bases remaining between them.

The chain carries TRBV6-4 and TRBJ2-7; weak D call: TRBD2 (6 bases). Germline-derived CDR1 and CDR2 are MRHNA and SNTAGT. V was trimmed by 6 bases and J by 4 bases, leaving 10 bases between them. The CDR3 runs 12 residues. The CDR3 sequence: CASSGLRYEQYF. The CDR3, as DNA: TGTGCCAGCAGCGGACTAAGGTACGAGCAGTACTTC.

In its sample, this clone was seen once. The V gene is TRBV6-1, the J gene TRBJ1-2, with 9 positions matching TRBD1. CDR1 and CDR2 (germline): MNHNS, SASEGT. V shed 5 bases, J shed 5 bases, and the junction held 9 bases outside the gene matches. This CDR3 contains 15 residues. Here the CDR3 reads CASSRTGDFLYGYTF. The CDR3 nucleotides are TGTGCCAGCAGTAGGACAGGGGATTTCCTATATGGCTACACCTTC.